These 27 T cell receptor beta chains were all obtained from the same sample, sequenced in a study of blood T cell repertoires in COVID-19. Repertoires were generated with immunoSEQ multiplex PCR, while TCRdb's copy carries only in-frame clones and drops some. The sample holds over 25,000 clones; more than 70% are singletons and the top ten take less than 9.5%. Sequenced sample: peripheral blood. The receptor source for this set is a human donor in a cohort sampled during active COVID-19.

The chain joins TRBV21-1 to TRBJ2-4; the D call of TRBD1 is as the table states it, not checked on the DNA. TRBV21-1 is described as a pseudogene. This CDR3 contains 15 residues. The DNA for the CDR3 is TGTGCCAGCAGACCCAGAAGGACACCTAAAAACATTCAGTACTTC. Its translation is CASRPRRTPKNIQYF.

The genes are TRBV9 and TRBJ2-3; 7 bases match TRBD2. The J segment lost 5 bases and the V segment lost 3 bases, leaving 9 bases of the junction unmatched. The CDR3 runs to 15 residues. CDR1 and CDR2 (germline): SGDLS, YYNGEE. The CDR3 region is CASSAPSAGVDTQYF. CDR3 bases: TGTGCCAGCAGCGCCCCCTCTGCGGGGGTAGATACGCAGTATTTT.

The chain carries TRBV13 and TRBJ2-6; TRBD1 agrees at 8 bases. Germline V gene lookup returns CDR1 PRHDT and CDR2 FYEKMQ (reference sequence). The CDR3 sequence is 19 residues long. The J segment lost 0 bases and the V segment lost 5 bases, leaving 12 bases of the junction unmatched. The CDR3 DNA follows: TGTGCCAGCAGCCCACGCGGGGACAGGAAGAGCTCTGGGGCCAACGTCCTGACTTTC. Amino acid sequence: CASSPRGDRKSSGANVLTF.

The rearrangement links TRBV25-1 to TRBJ2-4; TRBD1 aligns across 7 bases. J lost 5 bases, V lost 3 bases, and 7 bases had no gene match. The CDR3 totals 15 residues. Germline V gene data show CDR1 as MGHDK and CDR2 as SYGVNS. The CDR3 is CASSEATGYENIQYF. CDR3 coding DNA: TGTGCCAGCAGTGAGGCGACAGGGTACGAAAACATTCAGTACTTC.

This clone has just one count. The chain links TRBV2 to TRBJ2-3; D might be TRBD2 (5 bases). Germline V gene sequence: CDR1 SNHLY, CDR2 FYNNEI. Trimming stripped 8 bases from V and 0 bases from J, with 12 bases between. The CDR3 loop spans 14 amino acids. CDR3 in DNA: TGTGCCAGCCCCCCCGGGGATAGCACAGATACGCAGTATTTT. Translated, it gives CASPPGDSTDTQYF.

The gene calls are TRBV7-6 and TRBJ1-2, with 7 bases fitting TRBD1. This CDR3 has 15 residues. The ends lost 0 bases at V and 4 bases at J; junction bases unmatched: 5. Germline loops: CDR1 SGHVS, CDR2 FNYEAQ. This CDR3 reads CASSLALGTAYGYTF. The CDR3 DNA follows: TGTGCCAGCAGCTTAGCGCTTGGGACAGCCTATGGCTACACCTTC.

The chain combines TRBV9 with TRBJ1-6; no reliable D call. CDR1 is SGDLS and CDR2 is YYNGEE in the germline V gene. The CDR3 runs 14 residues. Trimming cost V 9 bases and J 7 bases, with 17 bases left between them. The CDR3 coding sequence is TGTGCCACTAGCGGTGGAGGGTCGAATTCACCCCTCCACTTT. Amino acid sequence: CATSGGGSNSPLHF.

The chain couples TRBV11-2 to TRBJ1-6; 7 nucleotides line up with TRBD1. The V gene's germline CDR1 is SGHAT and CDR2 FQNNGV. Trimming took 6 bases from V and 7 from J; bases not matched to a gene: 9. The CDR3 has 15 residues. CDR3: CASRSPGQINSPLHF. In nucleotides, the CDR3 is TGTGCCAGCAGATCACCGGGACAGATAAATTCACCCCTCCACTTT.

Here the CDR3 DNA reads TGTGCCATCAGTAAAACGCCCAGGGGGCGCGGGGAGCTGTTTTTT. Its translation: CAISKTPRGRGELFF. This chain links TRBV10-3 with TRBJ2-2; 8 positions match TRBD1. CDR3 size: 15 residues. CDR1 is ENHRY, CDR2 SYGVKD, per germline. V dropped 5 bases and J dropped 7; count of bases not matched to a gene: 9.

This chain links TRBV9 with TRBJ1-4, with a possible D match to TRBD1 (6 bases). The V gene's germline CDR1 is SGDLS and CDR2 YYNGEE. This CDR3 region has 16 residues. V lost 3 bases and J 4 bases, leaving 16 bases between the germline ends. The CDR3 is CASSGPDSQFNEKLFF. CDR3 bases: TGTGCCAGCAGCGGGCCGGACAGTCAATTTAATGAAAAACTGTTTTTT. Complete variable domain (other parts from reference TRBV9 and TRBJ1-4): DSGVTQTPKHLITATGQRVTLRCSPRSGDLSVYWYQQSLDQGLQFLIQYYNGEERAKGNILERFSAQQFPDLHSELNLSSLELGDSALYFCASSGPDSQFNEKLFFGSGTQLSVL.

This clone was counted between two and nine times. The junction does not match germline at one end; this may be a read error. The J gene is TRBJ1-3, the V gene TRBV7-9, with TRBD1 matching over 7 bases. The germline CDR1 and CDR2 sequences are SEHNR and FQNEAQ (reference sequence). The CDR3 sequence is 15 residues long. The CDR3 loop reads CASSPRGTAKTGDNF. The CDR3 bases are TGTGCCAGCAGCCCCCGGGGGACAGCTAAAACGGGTGATAATTTT.

The gene calls are TRBV5-1 and TRBJ2-5; 8 bases are a match to TRBD1. Losses at the gene ends were 0 bases for V and 3 bases for J; bases not matched to a gene: 4. CDR1 and CDR2 (germline): SGHRS, YFSETQ. The CDR3 contains 15 residues. For the CDR3, the DNA is TGCGCCAGCAGCTTGGGAGGGGGACAGGAAGAGACCCAGTACTTC. Its translation is CASSLGGGQEETQYF.

This clone is deemed medium-sized. Other DNA variants within this sample encode the same CDR3. This chain joins TRBV7-9 and TRBJ2-7, with 7 bases lining up with TRBD1. The V and J ends lost 5 bases and 1 base, in that order; junction bases with no gene match: 5. The germline gives CDR1 SEHNR, CDR2 FQNEAQ (reference sequence). This CDR3 spans 14 amino acids. CDR3 sequence (DNA): TGTGCCAGCAGCCCGCCGACAGGGTCCTACGAGCAGTACTTC. This sequence encodes CASSPPTGSYEQYF.

The chain carries TRBV15 and TRBJ2-1; TRBD2 agrees at 8 bases. Germline CDR1 reads LNHNV; CDR2 reads YYDKDF (reference sequence). CDR3 length equals 15 residues. Trimming cost V 4 bases and J 3 bases; bases outside gene matches: 5. DNA of the CDR3: TGTGCCACCAGCAATCGGACTAGCCGCTACAATGAGCAGTTCTTC. As protein: CATSNRTSRYNEQFF.

The genes are TRBV6-6 and TRBJ2-2; 10 nucleotides align to TRBD2. With 6 bases clipped from V and 1 base from J, the junction kept 2 bases outside the gene matches. This CDR3 region has 15 residues. Germline V gene lookup returns CDR1 MNHNY and CDR2 SVGAGI (reference sequence). In DNA, the CDR3 is TGTGCCAGCAGCTCTAGCGGGGGGAACACCGGGGAGCTGTTTTTT. Translated: CASSSSGGNTGELFF.

The CDR3 region is CASTGVGYEQYF. The CDR3 coding sequence is TGTGCCAGCACAGGGGTTGGCTACGAGCAGTACTTC. The J gene is TRBJ2-7, the V gene TRBV2, with D possibly TRBD1 on 6 matching bases. Per germline, CDR1 SNHLY and CDR2 FYNNEI. The CDR3 totals 12 residues. Trimming cost V 7 bases and J 3 bases, with 10 bases left between them.

This chain links TRBV6-5 with TRBJ1-2, with a tentative D call TRBD1 (6 bases). The CDR3 extends over 15 amino acids. Trimming left V 0 bases short and J 6 bases short, with 14 bases between. CDR1 is MNHEY, CDR2 SVGAGI, per germline. The CDR3 DNA sequence: TGTGCCAGCAGTTACTCGATTCAGGGGAGGGATGGCTACACCTTC. This sequence encodes CASSYSIQGRDGYTF.

The rearrangement links TRBV7-2 to TRBJ2-7, with 8 bases identical to TRBD1. Per germline, CDR1 SGHTA and CDR2 FQGNSA. With V trimmed by 1 base and J by 4 bases, 6 bases remained unmatched. CDR3 length equals 15 residues. The CDR3 here is CASSLDPGGLYEQYF. The CDR3 DNA is TGTGCCAGCAGCTTAGACCCAGGGGGCCTATACGAGCAGTACTTC.

The CDR3 DNA reads TGTGCCAGTAGTATGCGCCCGAATCAGCCCCAGCATTTT. Its translation is CASSMRPNQPQHF. The V and J genes are TRBV19 and TRBJ1-5; D not certain. V dropped 3 bases and J dropped 4 bases, with 7 bases sitting between them. CDR3 length: 13 amino acids. Germline V gives CDR1 LNHDA, CDR2 SQIVND (reference sequence).

The chain has TRBV27 and TRBJ1-1; D unresolved. The CDR3 consists of 13 residues. From germline, CDR1 is MNHEY and CDR2 SMNVEV (reference sequence). V was cut by 10 bases and J by 1 base, with 13 bases left in between. CDR3 residues: CATQRARNTEAFF. Here the CDR3 DNA reads TGTGCCACCCAAAGAGCCCGGAACACTGAAGCTTTCTTT.

V and J are TRBV5-6 and TRBJ1-5, with D perhaps matching TRBD1 (6 bases). With 4 bases removed from V and 6 bases from J, the gap between germline ends came to 11 bases. CDR1 is SGHDT and CDR2 is YYEEEE in the germline V gene. The length of the CDR3 is 13 residues. CDR3 amino acids: CASSPGVRQPQHF. The CDR3 DNA is TGTGCCAGCAGCCCAGGGGTCCGTCAGCCCCAGCATTTT.

This chain links TRBV7-8 with TRBJ1-2; the match to TRBD1 covers 8 bases. V lost 5 bases and J lost 7; bases outside the gene matches: 9. Germline-derived CDR1 and CDR2 are SGHVS and FQNEAQ. This CDR3 region has 14 residues. The CDR3 protein is CASSARQGMGGYTF. In nucleotides, the CDR3 is TGTGCCAGCAGCGCGCGACAGGGGATGGGTGGCTACACCTTC.

V is TRBV3-1 (or the pseudogene TRBV3-2) and J is TRBJ2-5; D gene ambiguous. Germline CDR1 and CDR2: LGHDT and YNNKEL (reference sequence). V shed 4 bases and J shed 2 bases, with 5 bases lying between them. The CDR3 is 12 residues long. The chain's CDR3 is CASSPLQETQYF. CDR3 coding DNA: TGTGCCAGCAGCCCCCTACAAGAGACCCAGTACTTC.

The rearrangement joins TRBV6-5 to TRBJ2-7, with 10 bases aligning to TRBD1. The CDR3 totals 14 residues. Germline V gives CDR1 MNHEY, CDR2 SVGAGI. The ends lost 6 bases at V and 3 bases at J; junction bases unmatched: 5. The CDR3 DNA reads as TGTGCCAGCAGCACAGGACAGGGGGTCTACGAGCAGTACTTC. It is translated as CASSTGQGVYEQYF.

The chain joins TRBV6-5 to TRBJ2-3; TRBD1 agrees at 8 bases. Germline V gene data show CDR1 as MNHEY and CDR2 as SVGAGI. The CDR3 covers 15 residues. J gave up 1 base and V 4 bases, and 4 bases lay outside the gene matches. Here the CDR3 DNA reads TGTGCCAGCAGTTTCAGGGGGCCAGGCACAGATACGCAGTATTTT. As protein: CASSFRGPGTDTQYF.

The chain links TRBV28 to TRBJ1-2; weak D call: TRBD1 (6 bases). This CDR3 has 12 amino acids. V shed 3 bases and J shed 8 bases, with 10 bases lying between them. Per germline, CDR1 MDHEN and CDR2 SYDVKM. CDR3 in amino acids: CASSLSGDGYTF. The DNA for the CDR3 is TGTGCCAGCAGTTTGTCAGGGGACGGCTACACCTTC.

This chain links TRBV18 with TRBJ2-3; TRBD2 is a possible D gene (5 bases). The length of the CDR3 is 15 residues. In germline, CDR1 is KGHSH, CDR2 LQKENI. V lost 0 bases and J lost 2, with 9 bases in between. The CDR3, as DNA: TGTGCCAGCTCACCACCGCCGGGGAACACAGATACGCAGTATTTT. Its translation is CASSPPPGNTDTQYF.